The T cell receptor (beta chain) described here comes from a study of T cell responses to AZD1222 COVID-19 vaccine. Study at large: Second-dose groups at about 4 or about 12 weeks were pooled.

Sequenced by immunoSEQ multiplex PCR; TCRdb stores in-frame clones only, minus some. Of 180,000 or so clones listed, 80% to 90% were seen once; the top ten hold approximately 8%. CDR1 and CDR2 (germline): GTSNPN, SVGIG (reference sequence). This CDR3 has 11 amino acids. Remarks on this clone: The antigen remains undetermined.

Study-wide results and limits: Clonal diversity may have been underestimated in mostly white British donors. Among vaccine-associated CD4 TCRs, coverage spanned spike, with dominance at 160-218 and 743-854. Reportedly, close to half of spike-specific TCRs are directed against unmutated variant regions.

The TCR originated in an adult in good health. The material sequenced was peripheral blood, taken on day 0 of AZD1222 vaccination. This chain links TRBV30 with TRBJ1-1; possible D gene TRBD1, 5 bases. The CDR3 loop reads CASGDLTEAFF. The CDR3 DNA follows: TGTGCATCGGGGGACCTAACTGAAGCTTTCTTT.